The 25 T cell receptor beta chains below come from one sample, sequenced in a study of PD-1 blockade in classical Hodgkin lymphoma. Each patient's relapse followed autologous stem cell transplantation, and brentuximab vedotin exposure varied. Sequencing was performed with immunoSEQ multiplex PCR; in TCRdb, only in-frame clones are kept and a portion is missing. Of about 21,000 clones detected, about 71% appear once; the ten largest clones hold 15% to 20%. The specimen was peripheral blood mononuclear cells (PBMCs), collected at baseline. The receptors shown here come from a human donor with classical Hodgkin lymphoma.

The chain couples TRBV9 to TRBJ2-7; no clear D. Trimming removed 2 bases at V and 2 bases at J, with 11 bases between. Germline CDR1 SGDLS, CDR2 YYNGEE. This CDR3 contains 14 residues. The CDR3: CASSVGRKTYEQYF. The CDR3 DNA follows: TGTGCCAGCAGCGTGGGCCGAAAAACCTACGAGCAGTACTTC.

The chain uses TRBV4-1 and TRBJ1-1; no clear D. Per germline, CDR1 MGHRA and CDR2 YSYEKL. V shed 2 bases and J shed 8 bases, with 15 bases lying between them. The length of the CDR3 is 14 residues. The chain's CDR3 is CASSQRQTYAEAFF. CDR3 sequence (DNA): TGCGCCAGCAGCCAAAGGCAGACGTACGCGGAAGCTTTCTTT.

This clone was detected only a few times. The genes are TRBV4-1 and TRBJ1-1; the D is unclear. V lost 5 bases and J 1 base, leaving 8 bases between the germline ends. Germline V lookup: CDR1 MGHRA, CDR2 YSYEKL. This CDR3 is built from 13 residues. In DNA, the CDR3 is TGCGCCAGCAGCTTGGACCCGAACACTGAAGCTTTCTTT. The encoded protein is CASSLDPNTEAFF.

This sequence joins TRBV11-1 and TRBJ2-7, with D possibly TRBD2 on 5 matching bases. The germline V and J ends were trimmed by 3 bases and 2 bases, with 11 bases remaining between them. The CDR3 is 14 amino acids. CDR1 is SGHAT, CDR2 FQDESV, per germline (reference sequence). CDR3 nucleotide sequence: TGTGCCAGCAGCTTTTGGGAGAACACCTACGAGCAGTACTTC. It is translated as CASSFWENTYEQYF.

The V gene is TRBV11-2, the J gene TRBJ2-2; the D gene is possibly TRBD1 (5 bases). Germline V gene sequence: CDR1 SGHAT, CDR2 FQNNGV. V was shortened by 3 bases and J by 3 bases, with 14 bases between the two germline ends. This CDR3 is built from 16 residues. This CDR3 reads CASSFWVRVDTGELFF. The CDR3 DNA follows: TGTGCCAGCAGCTTTTGGGTCAGGGTGGACACCGGGGAGCTGTTTTTT. The variable domain in full, completed from reference TRBV11-2 and TRBJ2-2, reads EAGVAQSPRYKIIEKRQSVAFWCNPISGHATLYWYQQILGQGPKLLIQFQNNGVVDDSQLPKDRFSAERLKGVDSTLKIQPAKLEDSAVYLCASSFWVRVDTGELFFGEGSRLTVL.

V and J are TRBV11-2 and TRBJ2-1; 7 nucleotides match TRBD1. The CDR3 is 15 residues long. V trimming: 3 bases; J trimming: 7 bases; junction bases outside the gene matches: 9. The V gene's germline CDR1 is SGHAT and CDR2 FQNNGV. Written as DNA, the CDR3 is TGTGCCAGCAGCTTTAAACCGGGACAGATGAATGAGCAGTTCTTC. Protein: CASSFKPGQMNEQFF.

This clone qualifies as medium-sized. One junction end does not reproduce the germline sequence, and a read error may be involved. The gene calls are TRBV6-7 and TRBJ2-7; TRBD1 is a possible D gene (5 bases). TRBV6-7 is an ORF, and what it does is uncertain. The CDR3 runs to 14 residues. CDR3 loop: CASTYRSQVYEQYF. In DNA, the CDR3 is TGTGCCAGCACTTACAGGAGTCAGGTCTACGAGCAGTACTTC.

The chain links TRBV7-9 to TRBJ2-2; 8 bases are shared with TRBD1. Germline assignment: CDR1 SEHNR and CDR2 FQNEAQ (reference sequence). This CDR3 spans 16 amino acids. The trim removed 5 bases at V and 3 bases at J, leaving 8 bases unmatched. CDR3 in DNA: TGTGCCAGCAGCCGAATCCAGGGGGCTGACACCGGGGAGCTGTTTTTT. Translating gives CASSRIQGADTGELFF.

This chain connects TRBV7-9 to TRBJ2-1; D unresolved. Looked up from germline, CDR1 is SEHNR and CDR2 is FQNEAQ (reference sequence). V was shortened by 5 bases and J by 10 bases, with 12 bases between the two germline ends. The length of the CDR3 is 12 residues. This CDR3 reads CASSQKGGEQFF. Here the CDR3 DNA reads TGTGCCAGCAGCCAGAAAGGTGGAGAGCAGTTCTTC. The full variable domain, its missing parts supplied by reference TRBV7-9 and TRBJ2-1, is DTGVSQNPRHKITKRGQNVTFRCDPISEHNRLYWYRQTLGQGPEFLTYFQNEAQLEKSRLLSDRFSAERPKGSFSTLEIQRTEQGDSAMYLCASSQKGGEQFFGPGTRLTVL.

This clone was observed a few times. The rearrangement links TRBV28 to TRBJ1-2, with TRBD1 matching 9 bases. CDR3 length equals 14 residues. The germline V gene has CDR1 MDHEN and CDR2 SYDVKM. V was clipped by 7 bases and J by 7 bases; unmatched bases: 10. CDR3 nucleotide sequence: TGTGCCAGCACCTCCCCACAGGGGGCGGGTGGCTACACCTTC. This sequence encodes CASTSPQGAGGYTF.

This rearrangement joins TRBV27 to TRBJ1-6; tentatively, D is TRBD1 (5 bases). CDR1 and CDR2 (germline): MNHEY, SMNVEV (reference sequence). The CDR3 is 17 amino acids. Trimming pared 3 bases from V and 5 bases from J, leaving 17 bases between. The CDR3 sequence is CASSLYGTAVDNSPLHF. As DNA, the CDR3 is TGTGCCAGCAGTTTGTACGGGACCGCAGTCGATAATTCACCCCTCCACTTT.

The J gene is TRBJ1-3, the V gene TRBV19; TRBD1 matches at 8 bases. In germline, CDR1 is LNHDA, CDR2 SQIVND (reference sequence). The junction had 9 bases not matched to a gene; V was cut back by 5 bases and J by 0 bases. This CDR3 is built from 17 residues. The CDR3 DNA follows: TGTGCCAGTAGTGATTGGACAGGGTATGGCTCTGGAAACACCATATATTTT. Translating gives CASSDWTGYGSGNTIYF.

This clone was recorded a few times. The chain combines TRBV19 with TRBJ1-1, with 10 bases matching TRBD1. This CDR3 is built from 13 residues. CDR1 and CDR2 (germline): LNHDA, SQIVND (reference sequence). After removal of 7 bases from V and 5 bases from J, the junction contained 4 bases not matched to a gene. CDR3 sequence reads: CASMTGGRTEAFF. The CDR3 bases are TGTGCCAGTATGACAGGGGGCCGGACTGAAGCTTTCTTT.

This chain joins TRBV4-1 and TRBJ1-4; D perhaps matches TRBD1 (6 bases). The V gene's germline CDR1 is MGHRA and CDR2 YSYEKL. Trimming shortened V by 0 bases and J by 7 bases, and 15 bases separated the two germline ends. This CDR3 contains 16 residues. The CDR3 DNA follows: TGCGCCAGCAGCCAAGATGGTCGGACAGCACCTGAAAAACTGTTTTTT. Protein sequence: CASSQDGRTAPEKLFF.

This clone was seen a single time. The V and J genes are TRBV19 and TRBJ2-4; 7 bases are shared with TRBD2. This CDR3 has 17 residues. Germline values: CDR1 LNHDA, CDR2 SQIVND (reference sequence). The V segment lost 6 bases and the J segment 3 bases; nucleotides outside the gene matches: 14. CDR3 in amino acids: CASSPDWGGGSKNIQYF. The DNA for the CDR3 is TGTGCCAGTAGCCCCGATTGGGGGGGAGGGAGCAAAAACATTCAGTACTTC. Based on the CDR3 plus reference TRBV19 and TRBJ2-4, the full variable domain is DGGITQSPKYLFRKEGQNVTLSCEQNLNHDAMYWYRQDPGQGLRLIYYSQIVNDFQKGDIAEGYSVSREKKESFPLTVTSAQKNPTAFYLCASSPDWGGGSKNIQYFGAGTRLSVL.

The gene calls are TRBV2 and TRBJ1-6, with 9 bases aligning to TRBD1. CDR3 length: 15 amino acids. Trimming removed 0 bases from V and 10 bases from J; junction bases left unmatched: 4. Germline assignment: CDR1 SNHLY and CDR2 FYNNEI. The CDR3 region is CASSEADRGISPLHF. The CDR3 DNA reads TGTGCCAGCAGTGAAGCGGACAGGGGCATATCACCCCTCCACTTT.

This clone has more than one count but fewer than ten. The V gene is TRBV5-6, the J gene TRBJ1-3; 8 bases fit TRBD1. This CDR3 comprises 16 residues. Germline CDR1 SGHDT, CDR2 YYEEEE. The V gene end was trimmed by 0 bases and the J gene end by 2 bases; junction bases not matched to a gene: 4. Here the CDR3 reads CASSLAPGGTGNTIYF. CDR3 sequence (DNA): TGTGCCAGCAGCTTGGCGCCAGGGGGCACTGGAAACACCATATATTTT.

This clone was observed a handful of times. V usage is TRBV6-5 and J usage is TRBJ2-1; D tentatively fits TRBD1 or TRBD2 (5 bases each). Germline CDR1 and CDR2: MNHEY and SVGAGI. V lost 5 bases and J 9 bases, leaving 8 bases between the germline ends. The CDR3 extends over 11 amino acids. CDR3 coding DNA: TGTGCCAGCAGTGCCGGGACTGAGCAGTTCTTC. Amino acid sequence: CASSAGTEQFF.

V usage is TRBV9 and J usage is TRBJ2-7; D tentatively fits TRBD1 or TRBD2 (5 bases each). CDR3 size: 17 residues. V was clipped by 4 bases and J by 0 bases, with 20 bases between them. Germline V CDR1 and CDR2: SGDLS, YYNGEE. CDR3 residues: CASSPHPGRLSSYEQYF. CDR3 bases: TGTGCCAGCAGCCCTCATCCGGGGCGCCTAAGCTCCTACGAGCAGTACTTC.

The chain is built from TRBV9 and TRBJ2-7, with D perhaps TRBD2 (5 bases). Trimming removed 0 bases at V and 3 bases at J, with 10 bases between. CDR1 and CDR2 (germline): SGDLS, YYNGEE. The CDR3 is 14 residues long. In nucleotides, the CDR3 is TGTGCCAGCAGCGTAGACTACGGGGACTACGAGCAGTACTTC. The encoded protein is CASSVDYGDYEQYF.

The rearrangement links TRBV29-1 to TRBJ2-5, with a possible D match to TRBD2 (5 bases). The CDR3 extends over 14 amino acids. Germline values: CDR1 SQVTM, CDR2 ANQGSEA. V lost 7 bases and J 4 bases, leaving 19 bases between the germline ends. The DNA for the CDR3 is TGCAGCGCGAGGCTAGCATCCTCTGGAGAGACCCAGTACTTC. Translated, it gives CSARLASSGETQYF.

The chain couples TRBV5-6 to TRBJ2-7, with TRBD1 identical over 12 bases. The V gene's germline CDR1 is SGHDT and CDR2 YYEEEE. The CDR3 length is 17 residues. The CDR3 nucleotides read TGTGCCAGCAGGTCCGGGACAGGGGGCTCAATCACCTACGAGCAGTGCGTC. Its protein is CASRSGTGGSITYEQCV.

This sequence joins TRBV19 and TRBJ1-6; D unresolved. The CDR3 has 14 amino acids. Trimming pared 3 bases from V and 12 bases from J, leaving 15 bases between. Germline CDR1 reads LNHDA; CDR2 reads SQIVND (reference sequence). CDR3 sequence: CASSILMIEGPLHF. CDR3 DNA: TGTGCCAGTAGTATCCTTATGATCGAAGGACCCCTCCACTTT.

The CDR3 coding sequence is TGTGCCAGCAGTCGTGAATATAGCAATCAGCCCCAGCATTTT. This gives the protein CASSREYSNQPQHF. The chain joins TRBV9 to TRBJ1-5; D call uncertain. Trimming took 5 bases from V and 0 from J, leaving 9 bases between them. The CDR3 runs 14 residues. Germline-derived CDR1 and CDR2 are SGDLS and YYNGEE.

The rearrangement links TRBV29-1 to TRBJ2-1, with 10 bases aligning to TRBD2. CDR1 and CDR2 from the germline V gene are SQVTM and ANQGSEA. J was trimmed by 6 bases and V by 3 bases; bases with no gene match: 5. This CDR3 contains 14 residues. The CDR3 region is CSVDSSGGTNEQFF. In DNA, the CDR3 is TGCAGCGTTGACTCTAGCGGGGGTACCAATGAGCAGTTCTTC.